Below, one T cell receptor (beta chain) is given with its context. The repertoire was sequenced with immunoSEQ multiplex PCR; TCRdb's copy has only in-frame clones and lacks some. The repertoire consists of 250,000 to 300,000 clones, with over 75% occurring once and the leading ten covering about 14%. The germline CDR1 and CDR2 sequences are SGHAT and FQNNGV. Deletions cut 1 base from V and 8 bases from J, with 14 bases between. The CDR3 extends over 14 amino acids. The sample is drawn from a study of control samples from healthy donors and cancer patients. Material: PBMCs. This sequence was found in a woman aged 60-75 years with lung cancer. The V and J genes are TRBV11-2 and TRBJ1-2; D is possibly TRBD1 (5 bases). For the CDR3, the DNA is TGTGCCAGCAGCTTAGTAGACAGTTGGGGCGGCTACACCTTC. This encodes CASSLVDSWGGYTF.